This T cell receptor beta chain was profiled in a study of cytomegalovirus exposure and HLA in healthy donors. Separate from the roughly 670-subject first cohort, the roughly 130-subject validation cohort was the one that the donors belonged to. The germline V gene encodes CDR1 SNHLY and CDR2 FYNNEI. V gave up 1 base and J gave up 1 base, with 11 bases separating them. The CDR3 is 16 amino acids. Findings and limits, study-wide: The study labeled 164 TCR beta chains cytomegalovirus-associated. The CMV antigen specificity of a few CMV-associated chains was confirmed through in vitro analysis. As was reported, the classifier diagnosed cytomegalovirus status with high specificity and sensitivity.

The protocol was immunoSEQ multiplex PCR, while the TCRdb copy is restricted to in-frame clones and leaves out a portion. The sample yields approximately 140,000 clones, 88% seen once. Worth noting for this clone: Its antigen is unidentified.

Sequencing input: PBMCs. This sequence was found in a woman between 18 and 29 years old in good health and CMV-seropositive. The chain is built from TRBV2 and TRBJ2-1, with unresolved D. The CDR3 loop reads CASSEGLAASYNEQFF. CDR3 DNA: TGTGCCAGCAGTGAAGGGCTCGCGGCGTCCTACAATGAGCAGTTCTTC.